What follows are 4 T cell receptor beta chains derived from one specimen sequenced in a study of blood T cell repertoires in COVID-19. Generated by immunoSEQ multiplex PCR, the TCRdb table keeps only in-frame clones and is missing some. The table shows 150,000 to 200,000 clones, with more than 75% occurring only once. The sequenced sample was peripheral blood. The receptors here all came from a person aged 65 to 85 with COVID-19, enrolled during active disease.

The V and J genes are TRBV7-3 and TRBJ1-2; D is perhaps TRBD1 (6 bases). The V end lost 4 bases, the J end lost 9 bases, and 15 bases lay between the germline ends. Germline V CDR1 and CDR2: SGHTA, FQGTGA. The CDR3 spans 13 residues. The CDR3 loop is CASSSTGYTRYTF. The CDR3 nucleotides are TGTGCCAGCAGCTCCACAGGGTATACTCGCTACACCTTC.

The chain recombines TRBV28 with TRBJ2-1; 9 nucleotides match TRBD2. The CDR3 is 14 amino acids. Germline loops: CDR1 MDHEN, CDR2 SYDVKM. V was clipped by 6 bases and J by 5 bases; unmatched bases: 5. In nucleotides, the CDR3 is TGTGCCAGCAGACCGGGACTAGCTCACAATGAGCAGTTCTTC. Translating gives CASRPGLAHNEQFF.

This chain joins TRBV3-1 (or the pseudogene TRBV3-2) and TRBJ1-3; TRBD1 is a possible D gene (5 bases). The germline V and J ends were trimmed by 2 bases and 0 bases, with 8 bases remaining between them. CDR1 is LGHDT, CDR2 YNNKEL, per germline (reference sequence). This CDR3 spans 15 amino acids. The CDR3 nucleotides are TGTGCCAGCAGCCAAACAGGAAGCTCTGGAAACACCATATATTTT. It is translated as CASSQTGSSGNTIYF.

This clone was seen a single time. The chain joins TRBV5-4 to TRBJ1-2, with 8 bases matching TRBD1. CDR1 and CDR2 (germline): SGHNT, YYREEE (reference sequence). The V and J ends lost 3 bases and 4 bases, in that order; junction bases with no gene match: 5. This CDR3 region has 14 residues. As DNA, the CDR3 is TGTGCCAGCAGCTCCGACAGGGGCGGCTATGGCTACACCTTC. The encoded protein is CASSSDRGGYGYTF.